Each of the 24 T cell receptor beta chains below was sequenced from the same sample in a study of T cell responses to AZD1222 COVID-19 vaccine. Profiling relied on immunoSEQ multiplex PCR, and the TCRdb table lists in-frame clones only, not all of them. The sample has 150,000 to 200,000 clones, around nine tenths seen once. The starting material was peripheral blood, obtained on day 0 of AZD1222 vaccination. The receptor set was obtained from an adult in good health.

Only one count was recorded for this clone. The chain links TRBV12-3 or TRBV12-4 to TRBJ1-5; 9 bases are a match to TRBD1. Trimming took 5 bases from V and 4 from J; bases not matched to a gene: 0. CDR3 length: 13 amino acids. Written as DNA, the CDR3 is TGTGCCAGCAGTGACAGGGGGAATCAGCCCCAGCATTTT. Protein product: CASSDRGNQPQHF.

This clone was recorded only once. The chain is built from TRBV3-1 (or the pseudogene TRBV3-2) and TRBJ2-1, with a tentative D call TRBD1 (5 bases). Germline V lookup: CDR1 LGHDT, CDR2 YNNKEL (reference sequence). This CDR3 region has 15 residues. V shed 2 bases and J shed 8 bases, with 16 bases lying between them. As DNA, the CDR3 is TGTGCCAGCAGCCAAAGGGGCAATGGGAACTATGAGCAGTTCTTC. Protein sequence: CASSQRGNGNYEQFF.

V usage is TRBV2 and J usage is TRBJ2-5; TRBD2 agrees at 12 bases. The CDR3 is 16 amino acids. Germline-derived CDR1 and CDR2 are SNHLY and FYNNEI. J was trimmed by 0 bases and V by 6 bases; bases with no gene match: 5. DNA for the CDR3: TGTGCCAGCAGAGTCGGGACTAGCGGGTACCAAGAGACCCAGTACTTC. Translating it yields CASRVGTSGYQETQYF.

The chain carries TRBV11-3 and TRBJ1-5; 7 bases are shared with TRBD1. The germline V gene encodes CDR1 SGHNT and CDR2 YENEEA. The CDR3 runs 14 residues. J lost 7 bases, V lost 5 bases, and 8 bases had no gene match. CDR3 amino acids: CASSINRGGQPQHF. In DNA form, the CDR3 reads TGTGCCAGCAGCATTAACAGGGGAGGCCAGCCCCAGCATTTT. The whole variable domain, remainder taken from reference TRBV11-3 and TRBJ1-5, is EAGVVQSPRYKIIEKKQPVAFWCNPISGHNTLYWYLQNLGQGPELLIRYENEEAVDDSQLPKDRFSAERLKGVDSTLKIQPAELGDSAVYLCASSINRGGQPQHFGDGTRLSIL.

The V call is TRBV2, the J call TRBJ1-2; weak D call: TRBD1 (5 bases). The CDR3 is made up of 15 amino acids. Germline V lookup: CDR1 SNHLY, CDR2 FYNNEI. V was cut by 0 bases and J by 2 bases, with 10 bases left in between. The CDR3: CASSEARTYNYGYTF. The CDR3 DNA is TGTGCCAGCAGTGAAGCCCGGACATACAACTATGGCTACACCTTC.

V usage is TRBV28 and J usage is TRBJ1-5; possibly TRBD1 for D (6 bases). This CDR3 region has 13 residues. The germline gives CDR1 MDHEN, CDR2 SYDVKM. Trimming took off 5 bases at V and 4 bases at J, with 9 bases between the two ends. The CDR3 here is CASSMDRNQPQHF. In DNA form, the CDR3 reads TGTGCCAGCAGTATGGACAGAAATCAGCCCCAGCATTTT.

This clone was observed a single time. This chain joins TRBV13 and TRBJ2-1; D is unresolved. Germline CDR1 is PRHDT and CDR2 is FYEKMQ (reference sequence). There are 15 residues in the CDR3. Trimming shortened V by 5 bases and J by 0 bases, and 11 bases separated the two germline ends. CDR3 nucleotide sequence: TGTGCCAGCAGCCCGGAGAAGGGCTCCTACAATGAGCAGTTCTTC. Translating it yields CASSPEKGSYNEQFF.

The chain has TRBV4-2 and TRBJ1-5; 11 positions agree with TRBD1. The length of the CDR3 is 15 residues. The trim removed 3 bases at V and 2 bases at J, leaving 0 bases unmatched. Germline CDR1 is LGHNA and CDR2 is YNFKEQ. The chain's CDR3 is CASSQGQGGNQPQHF. DNA of the CDR3: TGTGCCAGCAGCCAGGGACAGGGGGGCAATCAGCCCCAGCATTTT.

The V call is TRBV6-1, the J call TRBJ1-4; D is perhaps TRBD1 (6 bases). In germline, CDR1 is MNHNS, CDR2 SASEGT. This CDR3 has 15 amino acids. V was pared by 1 base and J by 6 bases, with 12 bases between. CDR3 DNA sequence: TGTGCCAGCAGTGAAGTAAAAAGGGGGGATGAAAAACTGTTTTTT. This gives the protein CASSEVKRGDEKLFF.

This chain connects TRBV27 to TRBJ1-1, with 7 bases fitting TRBD1. With V trimmed by 6 bases and J by 2 bases, 6 bases remained unmatched. The CDR3 has 14 residues. CDR1 is MNHEY, CDR2 SMNVEV, per germline (reference sequence). The CDR3: CASRGGTVNTEAFF. CDR3 in DNA: TGTGCCAGCAGAGGTGGGACAGTCAACACTGAAGCTTTCTTT.

The chain joins TRBV2 to TRBJ1-3; 7 bases map to TRBD1. The CDR3 consists of 13 residues. Looked up from germline, CDR1 is SNHLY and CDR2 is FYNNEI. V lost 9 bases, J lost 0 bases, and 2 bases stayed unmatched. CDR3 nucleotide sequence: TGTGCCAGTTCAGGGGGCTCTGGAAACACCATATATTTT. Protein: CASSGGSGNTIYF.

The chain joins TRBV28 to TRBJ2-1; TRBD2 aligns across 7 bases. The CDR3 spans 15 residues. With 5 bases clipped from V and 3 bases from J, the junction kept 7 bases outside the gene matches. Per the germline V gene, CDR1 is MDHEN and CDR2 is SYDVKM. CDR3 loop: CASSLSAGDYNEQFF. The CDR3 DNA reads as TGTGCCAGCAGTCTTTCTGCGGGGGACTACAATGAGCAGTTCTTC.

The chain links TRBV3-1 (or the pseudogene TRBV3-2) to TRBJ1-6; D gene ambiguous. The germline V and J ends were trimmed by 3 bases and 0 bases, with 6 bases remaining between them. This CDR3 contains 15 residues. Per the germline V gene, CDR1 is LGHDT and CDR2 is YNNKEL (reference sequence). CDR3 in DNA: TGTGCCAGCAGCCATACCCGCTCCTATAATTCACCCCTCCACTTT. It encodes CASSHTRSYNSPLHF.

This chain links TRBV7-2 with TRBJ2-1; TRBD1 matches at 9 bases. The V segment lost 6 bases and the J segment 6 bases; nucleotides outside the gene matches: 3. CDR1 and CDR2 from the germline V gene are SGHTA and FQGNSA. CDR3 size: 13 residues. CDR3 residues: CASRQTGGNEQFF. The CDR3 DNA reads as TGTGCCAGCAGACAGACAGGGGGCAATGAGCAGTTCTTC.

This clone has only one observation. The chain links TRBV28 to TRBJ1-4, with D possibly matching TRBD1 (5 bases). This CDR3 is 14 amino acids long. Germline loops: CDR1 MDHEN, CDR2 SYDVKM. V gave up 2 bases and J gave up 7 bases, with 11 bases separating them. The CDR3 DNA sequence: TGTGCCAGCAGTTTACCCCAGGGCGGTGAAAAACTGTTTTTT. This codes for CASSLPQGGEKLFF.

The rearrangement uses TRBV29-1 and TRBJ2-1, with D hard to call. The V gene lost 2 bases and the J gene lost 12 bases, with 14 bases spanning the gap. The germline V gene encodes CDR1 SQVTM and CDR2 ANQGSEA. CDR3 length: 12 amino acids. CDR3: CSVELVRPTQFF. CDR3 nucleotide sequence: TGCAGCGTTGAATTGGTCCGACCCACGCAGTTCTTC.

This chain uses TRBV6-2 or TRBV6-3 with TRBJ1-5; no clear D. The CDR3 runs 17 residues. The V gene lost 5 bases and the J gene lost 7 bases, with 24 bases spanning the gap. Per germline, CDR1 MNHEY and CDR2 SVGEGT. DNA of the CDR3: TGTGCCAGCAGTCCAGGCCTAATTACGGGGTTAGCACAGCCCCAGCATTTT. The encoded protein is CASSPGLITGLAQPQHF.

The V gene is TRBV11-3, the J gene TRBJ1-1, with D maybe TRBD1 (5 bases). Germline loops: CDR1 SGHNT, CDR2 YENEEA. There are 13 residues in the CDR3. V shed 3 bases and J shed 4 bases, with 9 bases lying between them. CDR3 protein: CASSFLGATEAFF. In DNA, the CDR3 is TGTGCCAGCAGCTTCTTAGGGGCCACTGAAGCTTTCTTT.

This clone was observed a single time. The rearrangement links TRBV2 to TRBJ1-1; D perhaps matches TRBD1 (6 bases). CDR1 is SNHLY and CDR2 is FYNNEI in the germline V gene. The CDR3 is 17 amino acids. Trimming took 2 bases from V and 0 from J, leaving 16 bases between them. CDR3 amino acids: CASSETPGVIMNTEAFF. As DNA, the CDR3 is TGTGCCAGCAGTGAAACGCCAGGGGTCATCATGAACACTGAAGCTTTCTTT.

The V and J genes are TRBV6-5 and TRBJ1-1; unclear D gene. Germline-derived CDR1 and CDR2 are MNHEY and SVGAGI. The CDR3 runs to 11 residues. V lost 11 bases to trimming and J lost 1 base, with 8 bases between them. The DNA of the CDR3 is TGTGCCTCCAGGCAGAACACTGAAGCTTTCTTT. Translation gives CASRQNTEAFF.

The rearrangement links TRBV5-1 to TRBJ1-2, with TRBD1 as a possible D gene (5 bases). Trimming took off 7 bases at V and 4 bases at J, with 20 bases between the two ends. This CDR3 region has 15 residues. The germline V gene encodes CDR1 SGHRS and CDR2 YFSETQ. The CDR3 loop reads CASSLGGRAVYGYTF. In DNA, the CDR3 is TGCGCCAGCTCCCTGGGAGGCAGGGCCGTCTATGGCTACACCTTC.

The sample holds one count of this clone. This chain joins TRBV30 and TRBJ2-2; D perhaps matches TRBD1 (5 bases). Looked up from germline, CDR1 is GTSNPN and CDR2 is SVGIG (reference sequence). V lost 3 bases and J 1 base, leaving 6 bases between the germline ends. The CDR3 sequence is 13 residues long. The CDR3 DNA follows: TGTGCCTGGAGGCAGGGGAACACCGGGGAGCTGTTTTTT. This codes for CAWRQGNTGELFF. The entire variable domain, with the rest obtained from reference TRBV30 and TRBJ2-2, is as follows: SQTIHQWPATLVQPVGSPLSLECTVEGTSNPNLYWYRQAAGRGLQLLFYSVGIGQISSEVPQNLSASRPQDRQFILSSKKLLLSDSGFYLCAWRQGNTGELFFGEGSRLTVL.

V is TRBV6-1 and J is TRBJ1-2, with D hard to call. Germline loops: CDR1 MNHNS, CDR2 SASEGT. This CDR3 contains 11 residues. The V end lost 3 bases, the J end lost 8 bases, and 7 bases lay between the germline ends. The chain's CDR3 is CASSDPGGYTF. CDR3 coding DNA: TGTGCCAGCAGTGACCCCGGGGGCTACACCTTC.

The rearrangement joins TRBV5-1 to TRBJ1-1; D might be TRBD1 (5 bases). Germline CDR1 reads SGHRS; CDR2 reads YFSETQ. The V gene lost 6 bases and the J gene lost 1 base, with 13 bases spanning the gap. The CDR3 has 14 amino acids. CDR3 DNA sequence: TGCGCCAGCAACGCAGGGCCTGGGAACACTGAAGCTTTCTTT. Protein sequence: CASNAGPGNTEAFF.